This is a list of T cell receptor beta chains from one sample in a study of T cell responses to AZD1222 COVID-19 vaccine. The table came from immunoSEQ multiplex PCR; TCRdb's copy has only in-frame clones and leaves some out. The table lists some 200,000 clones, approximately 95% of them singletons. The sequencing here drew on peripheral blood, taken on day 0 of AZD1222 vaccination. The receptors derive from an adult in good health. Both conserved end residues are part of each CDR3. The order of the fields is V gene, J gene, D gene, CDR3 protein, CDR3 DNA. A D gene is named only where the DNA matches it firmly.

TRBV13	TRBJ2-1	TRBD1	CASIARGTGGPSSYNEQFF	TGTGCCAGCATCGCGAGGGGGACAGGGGGCCCTAGCTCCTACAATGAGCAGTTCTTC
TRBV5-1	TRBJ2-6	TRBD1	CASRVGTDTSGANVLTF	TGCGCCAGCAGGGTGGGGACAGACACCTCTGGGGCCAACGTCCTGACTTTC
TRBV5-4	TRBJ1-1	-	CASSPRGDFMNTEAFF	TGTGCCAGCAGCCCTCGGGGGGATTTCATGAACACTGAAGCTTTCTTT
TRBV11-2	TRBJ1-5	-	CASSLSSGRVRQPQHF	TGTGCCAGCAGTTTATCCTCGGGGAGGGTAAGGCAGCCCCAGCATTTT
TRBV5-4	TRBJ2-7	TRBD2	CASSIFGGASEEQYF	TGTGCCAGCAGCATATTCGGGGGGGCTTCAGAAGAGCAGTACTTC
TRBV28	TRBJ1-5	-	CASSFAVFRPQHF	TGTGCCAGCAGTTTTGCGGTGTTCCGGCCCCAGCATTTT
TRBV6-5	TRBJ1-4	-	CASTGQKGEKLFF	TGTGCCAGCACTGGACAGAAGGGTGAAAAACTGTTTTTT
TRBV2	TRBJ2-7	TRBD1	CASRAGQDVAYEQYF	TGTGCCAGCAGAGCCGGACAGGATGTGGCCTACGAGCAGTACTTC
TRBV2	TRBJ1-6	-	CASSGALTASHSPLHF	TGTGCCAGCAGTGGGGCTTTGACGGCGTCTCATTCACCCCTCCACTTT
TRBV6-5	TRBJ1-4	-	CASSSLGRANEKLFF	TGTGCCAGCAGTTCACTCGGCAGGGCGAATGAAAAACTGTTTTTT
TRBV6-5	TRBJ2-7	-	CASTQQRGGRYEQYF	TGTGCCAGCACTCAACAACGGGGAGGCCGCTACGAGCAGTACTTC
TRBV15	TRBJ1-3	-	CATMSGSSGNTIYF	TGTGCCACCATGTCAGGTAGCTCTGGAAACACCATATATTTT
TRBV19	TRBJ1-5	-	CASTPWAGTDQPQHF	TGTGCCAGTACCCCCTGGGCGGGGACGGATCAGCCCCAGCATTTT
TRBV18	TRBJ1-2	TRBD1	CASSNRDSLLGGYTF	TGTGCCAGCTCAAACCGGGACAGCCTTCTGGGGGGCTACACCTTC
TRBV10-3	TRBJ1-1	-	CAIGTEGWTEAFF	TGTGCCATCGGAACGGAGGGGTGGACTGAAGCTTTCTTT
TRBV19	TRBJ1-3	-	CASSIPPLLRRRGSGNTIYF	TGTGCCAGTAGTATACCCCCCCTTCTACGAAGACGGGGCTCTGGAAACACCATATATTTT
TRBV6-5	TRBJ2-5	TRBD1	CASSLDRGPETQYF	TGTGCCAGCAGTTTGGACAGGGGCCCAGAGACCCAGTACTTC